This T cell receptor beta chain was sequenced in a study of cytomegalovirus exposure and HLA in healthy donors. The overall study: A previous analysis identified 90 million to 140 million unique TCR beta sequences derived from around 180 million T cells. The study, taken as a whole, reports: Analyses of presence/absence relied on an assumption of roughly uniform sequencing depth across donors. Across donors, most TCRs were seen rarely, yet some public ones were widespread.

In the case of this clone: Its antigen is undetermined.

PCR involved 60 Vbeta and 13 Jbeta primers. The repertoire was sequenced with immunoSEQ multiplex PCR; TCRdb's copy has only in-frame clones and lacks some. The sample contains some 150,000 clones, approximately 80% of which appear only once. V gave up 2 bases and J gave up 1 base, with 11 bases separating them. Germline CDR1 SGHDT, CDR2 YYEEEE. This CDR3 comprises 15 residues. The genes are TRBV5-6 and TRBJ2-3; weak D call: TRBD2 (5 bases). This TCR derives from a woman aged 25 to 39 in good health and CMV-seropositive. The sample comprised PBMCs. The CDR3 region has the DNA TGTGCCAGCAGCTTTGGTGTCGGGGGCACAGATACGCAGTATTTT. This gives the protein CASSFGVGGTDTQYF.